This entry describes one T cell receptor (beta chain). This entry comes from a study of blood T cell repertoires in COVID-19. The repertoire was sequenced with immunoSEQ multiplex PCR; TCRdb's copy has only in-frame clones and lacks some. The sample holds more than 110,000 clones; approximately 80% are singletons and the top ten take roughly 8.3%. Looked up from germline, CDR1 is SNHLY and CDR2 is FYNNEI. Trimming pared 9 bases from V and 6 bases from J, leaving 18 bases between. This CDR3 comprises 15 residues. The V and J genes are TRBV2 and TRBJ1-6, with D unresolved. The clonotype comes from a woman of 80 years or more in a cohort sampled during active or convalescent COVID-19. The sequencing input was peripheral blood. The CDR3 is CASLSSPTVNSPLHF. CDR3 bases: TGTGCCAGTCTGTCCTCGCCGACTGTTAATTCACCCCTCCACTTT.